This T cell receptor beta chain was sequenced for a study of T-cell memory formation after mild COVID-19. This clonotype was observed once. Its antigen is unknown. Study-level points and caveats: Some clones that responded turned up in pre-infection memory, which suggests that cross-reactive memory joined in.

Germline CDR1 and CDR2: SNHLY and FYNNEI. Unmatched junction bases numbered 6, after V lost 7 bases and J lost 8 bases. This CDR3 has 12 residues. TCRdb recomputed calls from the 5' RACE reads with MiXCR, one row per CDR3 protein. This sample has roughly 120,000 distinct CDR3 sequences, with over 20% found just once. The clonotype was recovered from a young man who had mild COVID-19 (a few samples of this study predate the infection). Cell type and time point are not known. What was sequenced was PBMCs or a T cell subset sorted from them (not recorded which). The chain is built from TRBV2 and TRBJ2-7; TRBD1 matches at 9 bases. The chain's CDR3 is CASNRDRVKQYF. In DNA form, the CDR3 reads TGTGCCAGCAATCGGGACAGGGTGAAGCAGTACTTC.